The source of this T cell receptor beta chain is a study of CD4 T cells in relation to SARS-CoV-2 and coronaviruses. As for the study in general: Median patient age was roughly 35 years, spanning 21 to 72 years. Of the patients, seven to nine were male, a few female, two Hispanic.

The CDR3 is made up of 13 amino acids. From germline, CDR1 is KGHSH and CDR2 LQKENI. The V and J ends lost 0 bases and 4 bases respectively, with 6 bases between them. Generated by immunoSEQ multiplex PCR, the TCRdb table keeps only in-frame clones and is missing some. The table includes more than 30,000 clones, roughly 88% detected once. Findings and limits, study-wide: No donor gave both pre-pandemic and post-infection samples.

Naive and memory CD4+ T cells came from enriched cryopreserved PBMCs. This clone was counted between two and nine times. Antigen: not known. Sequenced input: memory CD4+ T cells from PBMCs. V gene TRBV18 combines with J gene TRBJ1-2; a weak D match, TRBD1 (5 bases). This clonotype originated in an adult with COVID-19. CDR3 bases: TGTGCCAGCTCACCACCGGGGACCTATGGCTACACCTTC. Amino acids: CASSPPGTYGYTF.